This T cell receptor beta chain was observed in a study of blood T cell repertoires in COVID-19. Looking at the study overall: Some COVID-19 samples were acute and others convalescent; all came from the United States, Italy and Spain. PBMCs, B-cell-depleted T cells, or T cells provided the cDNA or gDNA that made up the material.

In the original workflow: Estimation of nucleated cell counts relied on the amplification of reference gene primers. Assay: immunoSEQ multiplex PCR; the TCRdb copy retains only in-frame clones and omits some. V, J and clone size reflect that table, while D and trimming were determined from the DNA. The sample carries 200,000 to 300,000 clones, roughly 80% recorded once. V was cut by 5 bases and J by 7 bases, with 12 bases left in between. The CDR3 has 12 residues. Germline CDR1 and CDR2: MNHEY and SVGAGI. The sequence derives from a woman between 18 and 30 years old with acute or convalescent COVID-19. The sample taken for sequencing was peripheral blood. This chain links TRBV6-5 with TRBJ2-7; D is possibly TRBD1 (6 bases). CDR3 coding DNA: TGTGCCAGCAGTACAGGGAGCTATGAGCAGTACTTC. Its protein is CASSTGSYEQYF.